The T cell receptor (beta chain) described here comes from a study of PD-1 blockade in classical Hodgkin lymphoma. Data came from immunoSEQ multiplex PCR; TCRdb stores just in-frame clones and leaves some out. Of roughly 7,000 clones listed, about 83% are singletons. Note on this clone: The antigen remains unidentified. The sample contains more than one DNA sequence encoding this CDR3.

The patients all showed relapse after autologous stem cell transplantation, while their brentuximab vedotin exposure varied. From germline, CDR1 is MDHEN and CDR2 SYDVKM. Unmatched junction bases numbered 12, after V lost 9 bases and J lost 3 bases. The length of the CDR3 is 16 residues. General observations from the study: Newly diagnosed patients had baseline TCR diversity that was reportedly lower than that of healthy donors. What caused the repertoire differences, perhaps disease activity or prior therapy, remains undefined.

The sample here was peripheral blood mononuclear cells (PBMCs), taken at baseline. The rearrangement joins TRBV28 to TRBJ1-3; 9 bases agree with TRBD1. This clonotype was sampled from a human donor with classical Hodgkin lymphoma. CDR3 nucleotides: TGTGCCAGTACCCGACCCGGGACAGGGATTGGAAACACCATATATTTT. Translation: CASTRPGTGIGNTIYF. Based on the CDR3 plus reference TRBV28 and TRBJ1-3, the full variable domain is DVKVTQSSRYLVKRTGEKVFLECVQDMDHENMFWYRQDPGLGLRLIYFSYDVKMKEKGDIPEGYSVSREKKERFSLILESASTNQTSMYLCASTRPGTGIGNTIYFGEGSWLTVV.